The rows below give T cell receptor beta chains drawn from one sample of a study of blood T cells in healthy people across ages. TCRdb re-called the 5' RACE reads with MiXCR, one entry per CDR3 protein. The profile covers roughly 1,700,000 distinct CDR3 sequences, with about 28% appearing a single time and less than 9.5% taken by the ten largest. What was sequenced was blood. Receptors were obtained from a woman in her twenties or thirties in good health. Both conserved end residues are part of each CDR3. The order of the fields is J gene, V gene, D gene, clone size, CDR3 length, CDR3 protein, CDR3 DNA. The D gene is left open where the match is weak. Clone size is given for some rows only: seen once, a few or many times, or a class if the clone is expanded.

>TRBJ2-1|TRBV29-1|.|.|13
CSVVGTGHNEKFF
TGCAGCGTTGTGGGGACTGGACACAATGAGAAGTTCTTC
>TRBJ1-1|TRBV29-1|.|few|12
CSVVAEGTEAFF
TGCAGCGTTGTGGCCGAAGGGACTGAAGCTTTCTTT
>TRBJ2-5|TRBV12-5|.|few|14
CASGPGTAQETQYF
TGTGCTAGTGGTCCCGGGACGGCCCAAGAGACCCAGTACTTC
>TRBJ2-1|TRBV7-9|.|.|16
CASSSISGGFIHEQFF
TGTGCCAGCAGCTCCATATCGGGGGGCTTCATCCATGAGCAGTTCTTC
>TRBJ2-2|TRBV12-5|.|few|15
CASGLGAAYTGELFF
TGTGCTAGTGGTTTGGGGGCAGCCTACACCGGGGAGCTGTTTTTT
>TRBJ2-1|TRBV29-1|TRBD1|.|12
CSVGQGSYEQFF
TGCAGCGTGGGACAGGGGTCCTACGAGCAGTTCTTC
>TRBJ1-2|TRBV5-1|TRBD1|.|14
CASSMTGGSSGYTF
TGCGCCAGCAGCATGACAGGGGGATCTAGTGGCTACACCTTC
>TRBJ2-1|TRBV7-2|.|.|17
CASSLVGPTSTANEQFF
TGTGCCAGCAGCTTAGTGGGTCCAACCTCCACGGCCAATGAGCAGTTCTTC
>TRBJ2-7|TRBV5-1|.|.|14
CASSLEQGRGEQYF
TGCGCCAGCAGCTTGGAACAGGGGAGGGGCGAGCAGTACTTC
>TRBJ2-7|TRBV13|.|.|16
CASSRLRDTSSYEQYF
TGTGCCAGCAGCCGACTCCGGGACACCAGCTCCTACGAGCAGTACTTC
>TRBJ1-6|TRBV5-5|.|.|16
CASSLGVQGYNSPLHF
TGTGCCAGCAGCTTGGGGGTACAGGGTTATAATTCACCCCTCCACTTT
>TRBJ2-7|TRBV4-1|TRBD2|few|16
CASSLADGGSSYEQYF
TGCGCCAGCAGCCTAGCCGACGGGGGGAGCTCCTACGAGCAGTACTTC
>TRBJ2-7|TRBV7-9|TRBD2|.|15
CASRQGLAGAYEQYF
TGTGCCAGCAGACAGGGACTAGCGGGAGCCTACGAGCAGTACTTC
>TRBJ2-1|TRBV20-1|TRBD2|many|14
CSARPTSEYNEQFF
TGCAGTGCTAGGCCGACTAGCGAGTACAATGAGCAGTTCTTC
>TRBJ2-7|TRBV2|TRBD2|few|15
CAGSVGLAGRNEQYF
TGTGCCGGCAGTGTGGGACTAGCGGGGAGAAACGAGCAGTACTTC
>TRBJ2-5|TRBV7-9|.|many|13
CASSPPTQETQYF
TGTGCCAGCAGCCCTCCTACCCAAGAGACCCAGTACTTC
>TRBJ2-1|TRBV10-3|.|many|12
CAISTGIDEQFF
TGTGCCATCAGTACCGGGATAGATGAGCAGTTCTTC
>TRBJ2-3|TRBV28|.|many|13
CASIGGVTDTQYF
TGTGCCAGCATAGGCGGGGTAACAGATACGCAGTATTTT
>TRBJ2-2|TRBV7-2|.|once|12
CSSSRRTGELFF
TGTTCCAGCAGCAGGCGTACCGGGGAGCTGTTTTTT
>TRBJ2-7|TRBV24-1|.|.|17
CATSDSPGTGTSYEQYF
TGTGCCACCAGTGATTCCCCTGGGACCGGTACCTCCTACGAGCAGTACTTC
>TRBJ2-1|TRBV5-1|TRBD1|.|16
CASSLATGSSYNEQFF
TGCGCCAGCAGCTTGGCGACAGGGAGTTCCTACAATGAGCAGTTCTTC
>TRBJ1-1|TRBV11-3|.|.|16
CASSLDDGSGRTEAFF
TGTGCCAGCAGCTTAGATGATGGTTCAGGACGAACTGAAGCTTTCTTT
>TRBJ1-6|TRBV7-9|.|.|14
CASSPIGRVSPLHF
TGTGCCAGCAGCCCCATTGGACGGGTTTCACCCCTCCACTTT
>TRBJ1-2|TRBV5-8|.|.|14
CAGSDHRFYYGYTF
TGTGCCGGCAGCGACCACAGGTTTTACTATGGCTACACCTTC
>TRBJ2-1|TRBV7-6|.|.|16
CASSLTGGWGYNEQFF
TGTGCCAGCAGCCTAACTGGGGGGTGGGGATACAATGAGCAGTTCTTC
>TRBJ1-2|TRBV11-2|.|.|13
CASTIGGGPVHTF
TGTGCCAGCACCATAGGGGGGGGCCCAGTCCACACCTTC
>TRBJ2-2|TRBV9|.|.|16
CASSVGGDVRTGELFF
TGTGCCAGCAGCGTAGGTGGGGACGTTCGGACCGGGGAGCTGTTTTTT
>TRBJ2-1|TRBV20-1|TRBD1|.|13
CSALQQGEETQFF
TGCAGTGCCCTTCAACAGGGGGAAGAGACCCAGTTCTTC
>TRBJ1-1|TRBV29-1|.|many|12
CSARQVTTEAFF
TGCAGCGCGAGACAGGTTACCACTGAAGCTTTCTTT
>TRBJ1-6|TRBV5-5|TRBD1|.|17
CASSVPQGASYNSPLHF
TGTGCCAGCAGCGTTCCGCAGGGGGCATCCTATAATTCACCCCTCCACTTT
>TRBJ2-5|TRBV5-4|TRBD1|few|14
CASSEGQSQETQYF
TGTGCCAGCAGCGAGGGACAGTCTCAGGAGACCCAGTACTTC
>TRBJ2-5|TRBV12-3/TRBV12-4|TRBD2|many|16
CASSLGLAGNQETQYF
TGTGCCAGCAGCCTAGGACTAGCGGGGAACCAAGAGACCCAGTACTTC
>TRBJ2-7|TRBV15|.|many|13
CATSRGAVNEQYF
TGTGCCACCAGCAGAGGGGCAGTAAACGAGCAGTACTTC
>TRBJ2-1|TRBV20-1|.|once|13
CSASGRNYNEQFF
TGCAGTGCGTCGGGACGCAACTACAATGAGCAGTTCTTC
>TRBJ1-4|TRBV28|.|once|14
CASTAAQEVQKLFF
TGTGCCAGCACGGCCGCCCAGGAGGTGCAAAAACTGTTTTTT
>TRBJ2-1|TRBV29-1|TRBD2|few|15
CSVLYSGLPQSEQFF
TGCAGCGTCCTGTATAGCGGGTTACCTCAGAGTGAGCAGTTCTTC
>TRBJ1-5|TRBV11-2|.|.|14
CASSSTDRSQPQHF
TGTGCCAGCAGCTCCACAGATCGGAGTCAGCCCCAGCATTTT
>TRBJ2-1|TRBV5-1|TRBD1|few|14
CASSWGTGVNEQFF
TGCGCCAGCAGCTGGGGGACAGGGGTAAATGAGCAGTTCTTC
>TRBJ2-1|TRBV2|.|.|13
CASTGAAYNEQFF
TGTGCCAGCACGGGGGCGGCCTACAATGAGCAGTTCTTC
>TRBJ2-7|TRBV5-1|TRBD2|few|15
CASSLASSGTNEQYF
TGCGCCAGCAGCTTGGCGTCTAGCGGGACAAACGAGCAGTACTTC
>TRBJ2-1|TRBV10-3|.|.|13
CAIRESTSDEQFF
TGTGCCATCAGGGAGTCGACGAGCGACGAGCAGTTCTTC
>TRBJ2-3|TRBV7-2|.|.|16
CASSLWGLTSTDTQYF
TGTGCCAGCAGCTTATGGGGGTTGACTAGCACAGATACGCAGTATTTT
>TRBJ2-7|TRBV28|TRBD1|.|16
CASSPSRTGKVYEQYF
TGTGCCAGCAGTCCGTCTCGGACAGGGAAAGTGTACGAGCAGTACTTC
>TRBJ2-1|TRBV7-6|.|.|10
CASSSAVEFF
TGTGCCAGCAGCTCCGCCGTTGAGTTCTTC
>TRBJ1-2|TRBV28|.|few|15
CASKRGGGTSDGYTF
TGTGCCAGCAAACGGGGAGGAGGGACGAGCGATGGCTACACCTTC
>TRBJ2-7|TRBV7-6|TRBD1|many|16
CASSPRAGTVPYEQYF
TGTGCCAGCAGCCCACGTGCCGGGACAGTCCCCTACGAGCAGTACTTC
>TRBJ1-1|TRBV6-2/TRBV6-3|.|.|13
CASSIGENTEAFF
TGTGCCAGCAGCATAGGGGAGAACACTGAAGCTTTCTTT
>TRBJ1-2|TRBV11-2|.|.|16
CASSRRGRREPEGYTF
TGTGCCAGCAGCCGGCGTGGGCGGAGGGAGCCAGAGGGCTACACCTTC
>TRBJ2-5|TRBV29-1|TRBD2|many|12
CSLLAGQETQYF
TGCAGCTTGCTAGCGGGGCAAGAGACCCAGTACTTC
>TRBJ2-7|TRBV4-1|TRBD1|.|14
CASSPGTARGEQYF
TGCGCCAGCAGCCCCGGGACAGCCCGAGGCGAGCAGTACTTC
>TRBJ2-5|TRBV20-1|.|many|14
CSARDWDLEETQYF
TGCAGTGCTAGAGATTGGGACTTAGAAGAGACCCAGTACTTC
>TRBJ1-1|TRBV6-5|.|few|13
CASSQGQLTEAFF
TGTGCCAGCAGTCAAGGACAGCTCACTGAAGCTTTCTTT
>TRBJ2-7|TRBV28|TRBD1|many|15
CASSVPGQGTYEQYF
TGTGCCAGCAGTGTCCCGGGACAGGGAACCTACGAGCAGTACTTC
>TRBJ1-2|TRBV7-3|.|few|17
CASSSQPGPLEGYGYTF
TGTGCCAGCAGCTCGCAACCGGGACCGCTTGAAGGCTATGGCTACACCTTC
>TRBJ2-1|TRBV20-1|.|few|15
CSAYTDSPLYNEQFF
TGCAGTGCTTATACTGACAGTCCCCTCTACAATGAGCAGTTCTTC
>TRBJ1-5|TRBV29-1|.|many|13
CSVVGATNQPQHF
TGCAGCGTTGTTGGGGCAACCAATCAGCCCCAGCATTTT
>TRBJ1-1|TRBV15|TRBD1|.|16
CATSRHGGTANTEAFF
TGTGCCACCAGCAGACATGGTGGGACAGCGAACACTGAAGCTTTCTTT
>TRBJ2-1|TRBV4-1|.|many|15
CASSPGPLTYNEQFF
TGCGCCAGCAGCCCCGGACCACTCACCTACAATGAGCAGTTCTTC
>TRBJ2-5|TRBV20-1|TRBD1|many|12
CSAVTGVQTQYF
TGCAGTGCTGTTACAGGGGTACAGACCCAGTACTTC